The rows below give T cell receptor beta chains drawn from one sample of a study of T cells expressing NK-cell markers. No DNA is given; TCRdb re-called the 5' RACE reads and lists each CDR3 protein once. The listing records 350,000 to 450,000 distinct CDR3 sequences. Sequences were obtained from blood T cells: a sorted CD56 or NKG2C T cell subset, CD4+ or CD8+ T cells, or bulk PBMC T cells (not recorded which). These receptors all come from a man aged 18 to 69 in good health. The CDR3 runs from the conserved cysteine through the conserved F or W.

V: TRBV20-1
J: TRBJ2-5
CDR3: CSARTNRGREETQYF

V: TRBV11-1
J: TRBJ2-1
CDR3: CASSGGRGKGNEQFF

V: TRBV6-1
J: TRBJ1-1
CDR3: CASRPGRGRNTEAFF

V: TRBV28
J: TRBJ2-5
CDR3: CASSSETGWETQYF

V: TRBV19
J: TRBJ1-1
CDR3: CASSIGDWNTEAFF

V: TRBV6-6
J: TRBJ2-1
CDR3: CASTWGTYNEQFF

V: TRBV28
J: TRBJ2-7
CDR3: CASSSAGTGDFYEQYF

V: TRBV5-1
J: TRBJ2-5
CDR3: CASSLGRSKETQYF

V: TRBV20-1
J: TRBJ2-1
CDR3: CSAPTSGGYNEQFF

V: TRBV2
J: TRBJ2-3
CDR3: CASSEGTGLTDTQYF

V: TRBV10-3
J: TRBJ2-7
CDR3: CAISELAYTSYEQYF

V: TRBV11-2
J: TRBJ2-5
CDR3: CASSLAIAGKETQYF

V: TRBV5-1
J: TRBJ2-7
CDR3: CASSLNNLGEQYF

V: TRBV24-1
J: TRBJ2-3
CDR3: CATSRGGWTDTQYF

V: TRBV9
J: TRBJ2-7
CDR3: CASSVEARGRTYEQYF

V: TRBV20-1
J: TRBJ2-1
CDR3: CSARPSTGRGSYNEQFF

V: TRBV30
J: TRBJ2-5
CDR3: CAWSNSWGLGSQETQYF

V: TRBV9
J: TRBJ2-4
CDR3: CASSGGGDPTLAKNIQYF

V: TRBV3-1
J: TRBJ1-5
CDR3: CASSRDVGYQPQHF

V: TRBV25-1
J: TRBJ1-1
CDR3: CASSEYTASAGEAFF

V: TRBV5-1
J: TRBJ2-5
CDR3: CASSFVDRTRETQYF

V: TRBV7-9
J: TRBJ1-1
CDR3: CASSLAFRGTEAFF

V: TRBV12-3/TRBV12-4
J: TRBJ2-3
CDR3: CASSLGSERGGLDTQYF

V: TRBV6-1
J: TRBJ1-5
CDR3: CASSERQPQHF

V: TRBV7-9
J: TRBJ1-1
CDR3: CASSPTGVITEAFF

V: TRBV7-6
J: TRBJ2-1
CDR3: CASSANRDVSYNEQFF

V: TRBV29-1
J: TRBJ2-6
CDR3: CSVGGQTGANVLTF

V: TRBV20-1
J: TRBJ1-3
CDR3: CSADTGGSGNTIYF

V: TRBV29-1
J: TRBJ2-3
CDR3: CSVGEGQLVTDTQYF

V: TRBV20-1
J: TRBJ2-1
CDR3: CSARGSGGPYNEQFF

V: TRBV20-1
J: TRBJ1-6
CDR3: CSVRGLGNSPLHF

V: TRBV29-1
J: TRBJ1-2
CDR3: CSAANIYGYTF

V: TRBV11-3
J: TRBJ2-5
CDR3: CASSLVGDDYQETQYF

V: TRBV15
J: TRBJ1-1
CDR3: CATSRELSFPEAFF

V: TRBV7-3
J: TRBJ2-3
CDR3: CASSLRPPGSTDTQYF

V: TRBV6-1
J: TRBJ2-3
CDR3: CASREIARSEGGVVDTQYF

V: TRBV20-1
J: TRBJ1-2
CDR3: CSASDRGLGYTF

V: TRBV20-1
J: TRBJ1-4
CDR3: CSAGERNEKLFF

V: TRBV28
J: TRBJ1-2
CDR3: CASRPGILGGYTF

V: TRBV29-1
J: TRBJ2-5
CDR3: CSAAAQLETQYF

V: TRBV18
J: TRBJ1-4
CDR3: CASSGSTNEKLFF

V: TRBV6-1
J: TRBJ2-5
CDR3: CASSEYRTLQETQYF

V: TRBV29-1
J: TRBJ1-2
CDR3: CSVEPVIYGYTF

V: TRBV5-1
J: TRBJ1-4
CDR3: CASSVGTGDGKLFF

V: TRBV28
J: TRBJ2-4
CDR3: CASSFIRGRENIQYF

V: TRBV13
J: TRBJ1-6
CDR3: CASTNSGIPGSPLHF

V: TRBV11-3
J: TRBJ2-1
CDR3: CASSLRSGGFYNEQFF

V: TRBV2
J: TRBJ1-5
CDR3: CASTGTWGQPQHF

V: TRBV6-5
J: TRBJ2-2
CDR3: CASSYLRQLTNTGELFF

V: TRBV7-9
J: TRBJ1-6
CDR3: CASSLGTVLSPLHF

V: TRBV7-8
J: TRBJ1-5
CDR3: CASSFKPGQPQHF